The clone carrying this TCR beta chain was seen a few times. Data came from immunoSEQ multiplex PCR; TCRdb stores just in-frame clones and leaves some out. The sample holds 400,000 or so clones, roughly 88% seen once. This entry belongs to a study of blood T cell repertoires in COVID-19. This CDR3 spans 14 amino acids. With V trimmed by 2 bases and J by 3 bases, 2 bases remained unmatched. Germline lookup yields CDR1 SGHRS and CDR2 YFSETQ. Cohort 3 donors were reported recovered after two negative PCRs, clearance, or symptom resolution. The source is a man younger than 35 who had recovered from COVID-19. Sequenced material: PBMCs or T cells enriched from blood (not recorded which). This sequence joins TRBV5-1 and TRBJ1-2; 9 bases match TRBD1. The CDR3 nucleotides read TGCGCCAGCAGCTTACAGGGGGCGGACTATGGCTACACCTTC. Its translation is CASSLQGADYGYTF. Drawing the rest from reference TRBV5-1 and TRBJ1-2, the complete variable domain is KAGVTQTPRYLIKTRGQQVTLSCSPISGHRSVSWYQQTPGQGLQFLFEYFSETQRNKGNFPGRFSGRQFSNSRSEMNVSTLELGDSALYLCASSLQGADYGYTFGSGTRLTVV.